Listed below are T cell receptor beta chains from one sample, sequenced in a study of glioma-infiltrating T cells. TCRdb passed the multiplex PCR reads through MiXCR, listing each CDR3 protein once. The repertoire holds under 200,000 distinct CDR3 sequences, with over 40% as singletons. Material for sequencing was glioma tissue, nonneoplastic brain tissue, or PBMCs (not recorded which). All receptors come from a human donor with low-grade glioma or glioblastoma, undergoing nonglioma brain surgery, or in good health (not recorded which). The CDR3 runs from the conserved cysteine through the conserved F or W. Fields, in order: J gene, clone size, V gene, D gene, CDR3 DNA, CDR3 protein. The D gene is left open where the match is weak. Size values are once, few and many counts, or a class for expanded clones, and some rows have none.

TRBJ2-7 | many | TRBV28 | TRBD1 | TGTGCCGCAAGGGGTTTACAGGGGATCCGCGAGCAGTACTTC | CAARGLQGIREQYF
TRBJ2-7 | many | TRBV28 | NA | TGTGCCAGCAGTTCCCCGGCGGCCTACAACTCCTACGAGCAGTACTTC | CASSSPAAYNSYEQYF
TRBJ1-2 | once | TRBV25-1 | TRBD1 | TGTGCCAGCGGTGAAGCAGGGGGCTATGGCCACACCTTC | CASGEAGGYGHTF
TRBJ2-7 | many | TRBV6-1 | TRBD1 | TGTGCCAGCAGACCGCCCGGGACAGCCTACGAGCAGTACTTC | CASRPPGTAYEQYF
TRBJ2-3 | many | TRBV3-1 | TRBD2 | TGTGCCAGCAGCCTTGGGACTAGCGGGGCCACAGATACGCAGTATTTT | CASSLGTSGATDTQYF
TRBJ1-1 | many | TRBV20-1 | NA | TGCAGTGCTAGAGTGCCGGGGATGACTGAAGCTTTCTTT | CSARVPGMTEAFF
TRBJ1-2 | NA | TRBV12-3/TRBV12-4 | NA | TGTGCCAGCAGTTTGGGCAGAGCCTATGGCTACACCTTC | CASSLGRAYGYTF
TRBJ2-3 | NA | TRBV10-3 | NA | TGTGCCATCAGTGACCGGGGGGTGGGGGCAGGGGGCATGGATACGCAGTATTTT | CAISDRGVGAGGMDTQYF
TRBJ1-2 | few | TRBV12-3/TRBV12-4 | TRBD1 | TGTGCCAGCAGTTCTACGACAGGGGTAGGCGATGGCTACACCTTC | CASSSTTGVGDGYTF
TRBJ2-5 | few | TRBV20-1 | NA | TGCAGTGCTAGAGAGGGGGTTTGGACCCAGTACTTC | CSAREGVWTQYF
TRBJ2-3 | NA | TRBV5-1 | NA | TGCGCCAGCAGCTTTCGGACGCTCTTGGGCACAGATACGCAGTATTTT | CASSFRTLLGTDTQYF
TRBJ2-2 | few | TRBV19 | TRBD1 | TGTGCCAGTATCACCGGGACAGGACCGAACACCGGGGAGCTGTTTTTT | CASITGTGPNTGELFF
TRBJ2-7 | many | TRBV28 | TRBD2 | TGTGCCAGCAGTTTATCGGGGGGAAACGAGCAGTACTTC | CASSLSGGNEQYF
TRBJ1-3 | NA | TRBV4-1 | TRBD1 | TGCGCCAGAAGCCCCGGGACAGGGGCTGGAAACACCATATATTTT | CARSPGTGAGNTIYF
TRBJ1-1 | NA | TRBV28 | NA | TGTGCCAGCAGTTTGGGGGGGCTGGACACTGAAGCTTTCTTT | CASSLGGLDTEAFF
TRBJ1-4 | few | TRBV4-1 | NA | TGCGCCAGCAGCCACGTGGCTCCCCGCGGCGAAAAACTGTTTTTT | CASSHVAPRGEKLFF
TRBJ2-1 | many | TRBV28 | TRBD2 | TGTGCCAGCAGTTTTTTTGGGACTAGCTATGAGCAGTTCTTC | CASSFFGTSYEQFF
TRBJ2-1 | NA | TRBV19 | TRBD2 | TGTGCCAGTAGTATTGAGGCGAGCGGGAGGCCCCCGTACGAGCAGTTCTTC | CASSIEASGRPPYEQFF
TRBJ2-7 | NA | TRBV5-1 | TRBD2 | TGCGCCAGCAGCCCGAGGACTAGCGGGACTAACTACGAGCAGTACTTC | CASSPRTSGTNYEQYF
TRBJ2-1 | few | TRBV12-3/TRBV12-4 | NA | TGTGCCAGCAGCCAGACCCCCTTGGATGAGCAGTTCTTC | CASSQTPLDEQFF
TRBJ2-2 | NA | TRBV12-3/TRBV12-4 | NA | TGTGCCAGCAGTTCTCTCACCGGGGAGCTGTTTTTT | CASSSLTGELFF
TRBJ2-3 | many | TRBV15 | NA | TGTGCCACCAGCAGAGAGACAGCCGGCACAGATACGCAGTATTTT | CATSRETAGTDTQYF
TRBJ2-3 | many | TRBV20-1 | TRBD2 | TGCAGTGCTAGAGTCAAACTAGCGGGAGTGGGAGATACGCAGTATTTT | CSARVKLAGVGDTQYF
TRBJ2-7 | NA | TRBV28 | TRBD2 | TGTGCCAGCAGTCACCGGGCGGGACTAAAAGGATCCTACGAGCAGTACTTC | CASSHRAGLKGSYEQYF
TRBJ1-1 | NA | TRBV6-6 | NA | TGCGCCAGCAGCCAACCACCCGAACTCTGGGGCAATGAAGATTTCTTT | CASSQPPELWGNEDFF
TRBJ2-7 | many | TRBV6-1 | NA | TGTGCCAGCAGTCGGGACACAACCTACGAGCAGTACTTC | CASSRDTTYEQYF
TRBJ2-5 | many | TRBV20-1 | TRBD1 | TGCAGTGCTAGAGCGAAGGGGGCGCGTGAGACCCAGTACTTC | CSARAKGARETQYF
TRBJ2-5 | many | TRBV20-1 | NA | TGCAGTGCTAGAAGGGCGGGACAAGAGACCCAGTACTTC | CSARRAGQETQYF
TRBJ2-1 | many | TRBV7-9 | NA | TGTGCCAGCAGCTCGTCCAGAAGGCTTCATGAGCAGTTCTTC | CASSSSRRLHEQFF
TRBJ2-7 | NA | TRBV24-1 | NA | TGTGCCACCAATCCAAAAACACCCCAGGGGGGGTACGAGCAGTACTTC | CATNPKTPQGGYEQYF
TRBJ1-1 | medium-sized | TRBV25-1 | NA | TGTGCCAGCAGTATAAGTGGTGAAGCTTTCTTT | CASSISGEAFF
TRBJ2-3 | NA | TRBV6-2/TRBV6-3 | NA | TGTGCCAGCCGGACCCCTTCCATAGATACGGAGTATTTT | CASRTPSIDTEYF
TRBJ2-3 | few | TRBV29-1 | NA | TGCAGCGTTCGGACAAATCCTACAGATACGCAGTATTTT | CSVRTNPTDTQYF
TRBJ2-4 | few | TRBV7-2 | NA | TGTGCCAGCAATTTGGGGTATTTAGCCAAAAACATTCAGTACTTC | CASNLGYLAKNIQYF
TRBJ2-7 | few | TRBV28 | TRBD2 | TGTGCCAGCAGTTTGGCTAGCGGGTATTCCTCCTACGAGCAGTACTTC | CASSLASGYSSYEQYF
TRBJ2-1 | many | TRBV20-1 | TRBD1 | TGCAGTGCTAGCCCTGGGACAGGAGGGGGGTTTTACAATGAGCAGTTCTTC | CSASPGTGGGFYNEQFF
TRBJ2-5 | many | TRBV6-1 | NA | TGTGCCAGCACACACCAAGAGACCCAGTACTTC | CASTHQETQYF
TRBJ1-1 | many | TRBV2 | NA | TGTGCCAGCAGTGAAGCTCTGGCCGGCACTGAAGCTTTCTTT | CASSEALAGTEAFF
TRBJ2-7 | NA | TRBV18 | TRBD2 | TGTGCCAGCTCACCTACGGGACTAGCGGTACCCTCCTACGAGCAGTACTTC | CASSPTGLAVPSYEQYF
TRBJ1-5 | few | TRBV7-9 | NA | TGTGCCAGCAGCTTAAAGGGTAGCAATCAGCCCCAGCATTTT | CASSLKGSNQPQHF
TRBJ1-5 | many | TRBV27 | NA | TGTGCCAGCAGTTTGACCAGGGATCAGCCCCAGCATTTT | CASSLTRDQPQHF
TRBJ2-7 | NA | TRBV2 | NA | TGTGCCAGCAGTGAAGCCCTACAGGTAAACTACGAGCAGTACTTC | CASSEALQVNYEQYF